Shown below are 13 T cell receptor beta chains from a single sample sequenced in a study of T cells in Graves' hyperthyroidism and ophthalmopathy (dated 2019 in TCRdb). Library method: multiplex PCR. TCRdb lists the instrument as Illumina HiSeq 2000. Amplification of TCR beta CDR3 regions was carried out from RNA transcripts. For the first round of RT-PCR on the TCR CDR3, the HTBI primer set was used together with the Qiagen OneStep RT-PCR kit. Using fastp trimming at Q25 and MiXCR clonotype assembly, TCRdb reanalyzed the public sequencing data and kept in-frame beta chains. Rows merge per CDR3 protein into single entries with the most common DNA and genes. The sample has approximately 620,000 distinct CDR3 sequences on record, approximately 15% of them singletons. The biggest ten clones account for approximately 5.7% of the sample. The sample consisted of blood. Receptors originate from a woman in her twenties or thirties with Graves' hyperthyroidism that later progressed to Graves' ophthalmopathy.

This clonotype was seen ten or more times. V gene TRBV11-2 combines with J gene TRBJ2-4; 7 bases align to TRBD2. The CDR3 extends over 17 amino acids. The V segment lost 5 bases and the J segment 0 bases; nucleotides outside the gene matches: 10. Germline-derived CDR1 and CDR2 are SGHAT and FQNNGV. CDR3 protein: CASSLSGNGRAKNIQYF. The CDR3 DNA follows: TGTGCCAGCAGCCTAAGCGGGAACGGACGAGCCAAAAACATTCAGTACTTC.

This clonotype was counted ten times or more. The V gene is TRBV7-8, the J gene TRBJ1-6; D is undetermined. With 5 bases removed from V and 5 bases from J, the gap between germline ends came to 13 bases. The CDR3 covers 15 residues. Germline CDR1 reads SGHVS; CDR2 reads FQNEAQ. CDR3 nucleotide sequence: TGTGCCAGCAGCCCGTTGGGCAGAAATAATTCACCCCTCCACTTT. It specifies CASSPLGRNNSPLHF.

Many counts were recorded for this clonotype. The chain combines TRBV27 with TRBJ2-7; D unclear. The CDR3 has 14 residues. V lost 1 base and J lost 3, with 10 bases in between. Per germline, CDR1 MNHEY and CDR2 SMNVEV (reference sequence). Here the CDR3 DNA reads TGTGCCAGCAGTTTATTGGCAAACCGCTACGAGCAGTACTTC. The encoded protein is CASSLLANRYEQYF.

This clonotype appeared many times. The genes are TRBV20-1 and TRBJ2-3, with 8 nucleotides matching TRBD1. V shed 2 bases and J 1 base; nucleotides not matched to a gene: 5. The CDR3 consists of 15 residues. Germline CDR1 and CDR2: DFQATT and SNEGSKA (reference sequence). CDR3 DNA: TGCAGTGCTAGATCCGGACAGGGAGGCACAGATACGCAGTATTTT. Translation gives CSARSGQGGTDTQYF.

A word on this clonotype: Sequence at one end of the junction differs from germline and may be a read error. This chain uses TRBV5-1 with TRBJ1-5, with D maybe TRBD1 (5 bases). The CDR3 is made up of 13 amino acids. Germline V gene sequence: CDR1 SGHRS, CDR2 YFSETQ. CDR3 in amino acids: CASSQGVNQPHHF. DNA of the CDR3: TGCGCCAGCAGCCAAGGGGTAAATCAGCCCCACCATTTT. Combining the CDR3 with reference TRBV5-1 and TRBJ1-5 gives the whole variable domain KAGVTQTPRYLIKTRGQQVTLSCSPISGHRSVSWYQQTPGQGLQFLFEYFSETQRNKGNFPGRFSGRQFSNSRSEMNVSTLELGDSALYLCASSQGVNQPHHFGDGTRLSIL.

This clonotype was recorded at least ten times. The chain has TRBV14 and TRBJ1-1; perhaps TRBD1 as D (6 bases). The CDR3 length is 15 residues. Germline V gene lookup returns CDR1 SGHDN and CDR2 FVKESK. Deletions cut 4 bases from V and 1 base from J, with 13 bases between. CDR3 protein: CASSLLDSKNTEAFF. In DNA form, the CDR3 reads TGTGCCAGCAGCCTCTTGGACAGTAAGAACACTGAAGCTTTCTTT.

This clonotype came up a few times. An end of the junction differs from the germline gene, which may be a read error. The chain joins TRBV7-7 to TRBJ2-1; D is undetermined. The CDR3 is 15 residues long. Germline-derived CDR1 and CDR2 are SSHAT and FNYEAQ (reference sequence). The CDR3 DNA reads TGTGCTAGCAGCCCTGACTGGGGCTCCTACAATGAGCAGTTCTTC. The encoded protein is CASSPDWGSYNEQFF.

This clonotype was observed many times. The V gene is TRBV28, the J gene TRBJ1-1; D is undetermined. Per germline, CDR1 MDHEN and CDR2 SYDVKM. The CDR3 covers 13 residues. V was trimmed by 8 bases and J by 0 bases, leaving 10 bases between them. CDR3 DNA sequence: TGTGCCAGCGGGAACAGCATGAACACTGAAGCTTTCTTT. It specifies CASGNSMNTEAFF.

This clonotype showed up many times. The rearrangement uses TRBV7-9 and TRBJ2-1; TRBD2 agrees at 10 bases. Germline V gene data show CDR1 as SEHNR and CDR2 as FQNEAQ (reference sequence). The CDR3 covers 16 residues. Trimming took 5 bases from V and 4 from J; bases not matched to a gene: 8. The CDR3 DNA reads TGTGCCAGCAGCGAACATCCTAGCGGGGGTTACAATGAGCAGTTCTTC. Translating it yields CASSEHPSGGYNEQFF.

This clonotype has at least ten counts. This sequence joins TRBV20-1 and TRBJ1-3; D call uncertain. The CDR3 sequence is 14 residues long. With 0 bases removed from V and 0 bases from J, the gap between germline ends came to 6 bases. Germline V lookup: CDR1 DFQATT, CDR2 SNEGSKA (reference sequence). The CDR3 sequence is CSARDIISGNTIYF. CDR3 DNA: TGCAGTGCTAGAGATATCATCTCTGGAAACACCATATATTTT.

Of note for this clonotype: A read error may be the cause here, since a much bigger clone is one base away. The gene calls are TRBV11-3 and TRBJ1-2; D is possibly TRBD1 (6 bases). The CDR3 totals 15 residues. Germline lookup yields CDR1 SGHNT and CDR2 YENEEA. V lost 5 bases and J 0 bases, leaving 13 bases between the germline ends. The CDR3 DNA sequence: TGTGCCAGCAGCCCCGGGGGGGCGGCTAACTATGGCTACACCTTC. Encoded protein: CASSPGGAANYGYTF.

This clonotype showed up many times. This chain uses TRBV10-3 with TRBJ1-1; perhaps TRBD1 as D (6 bases). V shed 6 bases and J shed 4 bases, with 12 bases lying between them. The germline gives CDR1 ENHRY, CDR2 SYGVKD. CDR3 length: 13 residues. The CDR3 protein is CAISSMDSTEAFF. The CDR3 nucleotides are TGTGCCATCAGCTCAATGGACAGCACTGAAGCTTTCTTT.

At least ten counts were recorded for this clonotype. This chain uses TRBV20-1 with TRBJ2-5, with 11 bases identical to TRBD2. CDR3 length equals 13 residues. Germline trimming cut 8 bases from V and 4 bases from J; bases unmatched to any gene: 6. Per germline, CDR1 DFQATT and CDR2 SNEGSKA (reference sequence). CDR3 loop: CSSFGLAGETQYF. The CDR3 nucleotides are TGCAGTTCCTTTGGACTAGCGGGAGAGACCCAGTACTTC.